The 14 T cell receptor beta chains presented below share a single source sample, sequenced in a study of response to subunit inactivated influenza vaccine. TCRdb reprocessed the RT-PCR reads with MiXCR, giving one entry per CDR3 protein. The sample includes about 170,000 distinct CDR3 sequences, over 9.5% of them seen just once. These same records also appear under a second study, on T cells expressing NK-cell markers. According to that study: As the method of synthesis, 5'RACE template switching with UMIs yielded TCR beta cDNA.

The sequencing here drew on CD8+ T cells sorted from PBMCs, taken 11 to 12 days after vaccination. All receptors come from a man in his fifties or sixties who received an inactivated influenza vaccine.

The rearrangement links TRBV7-2 to TRBJ2-7, with TRBD1 as a possible D gene (6 bases). This CDR3 comprises 15 residues. Germline CDR1 is SGHTA and CDR2 is FQGNSA. Trimming pared 6 bases from V and 2 bases from J, leaving 17 bases between. CDR3 sequence (DNA): TGTGCCAGCAGTCCCGATGAGACAGGCACCTACGAGCAGTACTTC. It translates to CASSPDETGTYEQYF.

The chain employs TRBV3-1 and TRBJ2-5; D unresolved. The germline V and J ends were trimmed by 2 bases and 0 bases, with 4 bases remaining between them. CDR3 length equals 13 residues. Germline CDR1 LGHDT, CDR2 YNNKEL (reference sequence). CDR3 loop: CASSQINQETQYF. The CDR3 DNA reads TGTGCCAGCAGCCAAATAAACCAAGAGACCCAGTACTTC.

CDR3 nucleotides: TGCAGCGTTGCCCCAGGACAGGGGTGGGCTTTCTTT. Protein: CSVAPGQGWAFF. The V call is TRBV29-1, the J call TRBJ1-1; 9 bases are a match to TRBD1. Germline loops: CDR1 SQVTM, CDR2 ANQGSEA. V shed 4 bases, J shed 11 bases, and the junction held 8 bases outside the gene matches. CDR3 length: 12 amino acids.

This clonotype was counted at least ten times. The chain carries TRBV29-1 and TRBJ2-1; 10 bases fit TRBD2. The CDR3 runs 14 residues. The ends lost 5 bases at V and 4 bases at J; junction bases unmatched: 5. Per the germline V gene, CDR1 is SQVTM and CDR2 is ANQGSEA. Here the CDR3 reads CSVPSGRGYNEQFF. The CDR3 DNA is TGCAGCGTTCCTAGCGGGAGAGGGTACAATGAGCAGTTCTTC.

In this sample, this clonotype turned up a few times. The V gene is TRBV10-3, the J gene TRBJ2-7; D is perhaps TRBD1 or TRBD2 (6 bases each). V lost 6 bases and J lost 1, with 10 bases in between. CDR3 length: 13 amino acids. Germline loops: CDR1 ENHRY, CDR2 SYGVKD. The CDR3 sequence is CAIRGGQSYEQYF. The DNA of the CDR3 is TGTGCCATCAGGGGGGGACAATCCTACGAGCAGTACTTC.

At least ten counts were recorded for this clonotype. This sequence joins TRBV12-3 or TRBV12-4 and TRBJ2-3; 11 bases map to TRBD1. This CDR3 comprises 15 residues. With 3 bases clipped from V and 3 bases from J, the junction kept 2 bases outside the gene matches. CDR3 sequence (DNA): TGTGCCAGCAGTTTGCGGGACAGGGGGACAGATACGCAGTATTTT. Residues: CASSLRDRGTDTQYF.

The sample holds a few counts of this clonotype. The chain employs TRBV4-3 and TRBJ2-7, with a tentative D call TRBD2 (5 bases). The CDR3 extends over 15 amino acids. V dropped 0 bases and J dropped 0 bases, with 9 bases sitting between them. CDR1 is LGHNA, CDR2 YSLEER, per germline. The CDR3, as DNA: TGCGCCAGCAGCCAAGAGGAGGTTAGCTCCTACGAGCAGTACTTC. This encodes CASSQEEVSSYEQYF.

This chain links TRBV29-1 with TRBJ2-2; tentatively, D is TRBD2 (7 bases). The CDR3 consists of 13 residues. V was cut by 6 bases and J by 1 base, with 9 bases left in between. Germline V gene sequence: CDR1 SQVTM, CDR2 ANQGSEA. The CDR3 protein is CSVAGQNTGELFF. Here the CDR3 DNA reads TGCAGCGTAGCGGGACAGAACACCGGGGAGCTGTTTTTT.

A single count supports this clonotype. The chain uses TRBV10-3 and TRBJ1-3, with D perhaps matching TRBD1 (6 bases). Germline CDR1 and CDR2: ENHRY and SYGVKD. V was pared by 7 bases and J by 0 bases, with 13 bases between. The CDR3 covers 15 residues. The CDR3 region is CAIKDSSSSGNTIYF. The DNA of the CDR3 is TGTGCCATCAAGGACAGCAGCAGCTCTGGAAACACCATATATTTT.

The chain joins TRBV28 to TRBJ2-1; TRBD2 might be the D (5 bases). Per germline, CDR1 MDHEN and CDR2 SYDVKM. V was pared by 6 bases and J by 3 bases, with 18 bases between. This CDR3 has 16 amino acids. As DNA, the CDR3 is TGTGCCAGCAGCTCCGTGTTAGGGAGAGTCTACAATGAGCAGTTCTTC. Translation gives CASSSVLGRVYNEQFF.

This clonotype was observed a few times. CDR3 nucleotides: TGTGCCAGCAGCCCGCAGGACGCGGTCACTGAAGCTTTCTTT. Translation gives CASSPQDAVTEAFF. The V call is TRBV9, the J call TRBJ1-1; D gene ambiguous. In germline, CDR1 is SGDLS, CDR2 YYNGEE. CDR3 length equals 14 residues. Deletions cut 4 bases from V and 4 bases from J, with 14 bases between.

A few counts support this clonotype. The chain is built from TRBV12-3 or TRBV12-4 and TRBJ2-7, with TRBD2 matching 8 bases. Unmatched junction bases numbered 4, after V lost 2 bases and J lost 7 bases. The CDR3 loop spans 13 amino acids. DNA of the CDR3: TGTGCCAGCAGTTTAAGCGGGGGATTGGAGCAGTACTTC. This codes for CASSLSGGLEQYF.

This clonotype was counted between two and nine times. The chain employs TRBV28 and TRBJ2-7; 7 bases line up with TRBD1. The CDR3 has 12 amino acids. With V trimmed by 9 bases and J by 6 bases, 8 bases remained unmatched. In germline, CDR1 is MDHEN, CDR2 SYDVKM. CDR3 DNA: TGTGCCAGTACTCCGGGGACAGTCGAGCAGTACTTC. Encoded protein: CASTPGTVEQYF.

This clonotype was counted between two and nine times. The rearrangement uses TRBV10-3 and TRBJ2-1, with 7 bases matching TRBD1. Germline-derived CDR1 and CDR2 are ENHRY and SYGVKD. CDR3 size: 14 residues. Losses at the gene ends were 0 bases for V and 15 bases for J; bases not matched to a gene: 11. The CDR3 loop reads CAISESSQDRNLFF. The CDR3 bases are TGTGCCATCAGTGAGTCATCGCAGGACAGGAACCTGTTCTTC.